These 10 T cell receptor beta chains originate from one sample sequenced in a study of metastatic and nonmetastatic thyroid tumors. None of the patients had undergone any treatment ahead of thyroid surgery. Using MiXCR, TCRdb reanalyzed the PCR reads. The sample lists 35,000 to 50,000 clones; roughly 3.2% were seen once. The sequenced sample was blood. These receptors came from a female donor with papillary thyroid cancer or a benign thyroid nodule (not recorded which). Some clones in this sample may be carry-over from other donors' samples.

V gene TRBV12-3 or TRBV12-4 combines with J gene TRBJ1-3; 9 positions match TRBD1. The CDR3 has 14 amino acids. V dropped 9 bases and J dropped 0; count of bases not matched to a gene: 3. CDR3 protein: CASRDRASGNTIYF. The CDR3 DNA reads as TGTGCCAGTCGGGACAGGGCCTCTGGAAACACCATATATTTT.

At least ten counts were recorded for this clone. V gene TRBV5-1 combines with J gene TRBJ2-3; D is ambiguous. The CDR3 runs to 15 residues. Looked up from germline, CDR1 is SGHRS and CDR2 is YFSETQ. Trimming took 0 bases from V and 2 from J, leaving 10 bases between them. The CDR3 DNA reads TGCGCCAGCAGCTTGGAGGGTTTCACCACAGATACGCAGTATTTT. Residues: CASSLEGFTTDTQYF.

This clone was seen many times. The V call is TRBV5-1, the J call TRBJ2-5; TRBD1 matches 8 bases. The germline V gene has CDR1 SGHRS and CDR2 YFSETQ. CDR3 length: 15 amino acids. Unmatched junction bases numbered 9, after V lost 4 bases and J lost 4 bases. The CDR3 region has the DNA TGCGCCAGCAGCCCTCTATCACAGGGGGTAGAGACCCAGTACTTC. This codes for CASSPLSQGVETQYF.

This clone was counted a few times. A much larger clone lies a single base off, so this may be a read error. Other DNA sequences in the sample encode the same CDR3. The chain combines TRBV27 with TRBJ2-7, with D tentatively TRBD2 (6 bases). Trimming took off 6 bases at V and 10 bases at J, with 16 bases between the two ends. Germline V gene data show CDR1 as MNHEY and CDR2 as SMNVEV (reference sequence). CDR3 length equals 12 residues. Here the CDR3 DNA reads TGTGCCAGCAGCCCCGGGGGAACTAACCAGTACTTC. Translating it yields CASSPGGTNQYF.

This clone has a count of ten or more. V is TRBV3-1 and J is TRBJ2-1, with unresolved D. The V end was cut by 1 base, the J end by 10 bases, with 8 bases between. The CDR3 length is 12 residues. Germline V gene lookup returns CDR1 LGHDT and CDR2 YNNKEL (reference sequence). This CDR3 reads CASSQVNSEQFF. The CDR3 coding sequence is TGTGCCAGCAGCCAAGTGAACAGCGAGCAGTTCTTC.

The sample holds many counts of this clone. V gene TRBV6-1 combines with J gene TRBJ1-5; possibly TRBD1 for D (5 bases). The germline V gene encodes CDR1 MNHNS and CDR2 SASEGT. Trimming stripped 5 bases from V and 5 bases from J, with 13 bases between. This CDR3 region has 14 residues. The CDR3 loop is CASSIREMDQPQHF. The CDR3 coding sequence is TGTGCCAGCAGTATCAGGGAGATGGATCAGCCCCAGCATTTT.

Regarding this clone: The germline gene is not matched at one end of the junction; a read error may be the cause. The chain has TRBV19 and TRBJ2-2, with a tentative D call TRBD1 (6 bases). CDR1 LNHDA and CDR2 SQIVND come from the germline V gene (reference sequence). This CDR3 contains 15 residues. Here the CDR3 reads CASSMLGANTGELFF. The CDR3 nucleotides read TGTGCCAGTAGTATGTTGGGGGCGAACACCGGTGAGCTGTTTTTT.

This clone was detected ten times or more. The chain recombines TRBV10-3 with TRBJ1-5; TRBD1 matches 7 bases. Germline loops: CDR1 ENHRY, CDR2 SYGVKD. The CDR3 length is 12 residues. Losses at the gene ends were 10 bases for V and 3 bases for J; bases not matched to a gene: 3. DNA for the CDR3: TGTGCCACCGGGACAGACAATCAGCCCCAGCATTTT. Translation: CATGTDNQPQHF.

This clone has a count of ten or more. The chain employs TRBV20-1 and TRBJ2-1, with TRBD1 identical over 7 bases. Germline CDR1 reads DFQATT; CDR2 reads SNEGSKA (reference sequence). This CDR3 spans 14 amino acids. V was pared by 2 bases and J by 7 bases, with 8 bases of the junction left unmatched. The CDR3 bases are TGCAGTGCTAGATCCCATACAGGGGTAAATGAGCAGTTCTTC. It encodes CSARSHTGVNEQFF.

This clone was counted between two and nine times. This chain links TRBV6-2 or TRBV6-3 with TRBJ1-1; the match to TRBD1 covers 8 bases. The ends lost 5 bases at V and 5 bases at J; junction bases unmatched: 7. The CDR3 is 14 amino acids. Germline loops: CDR1 MNHEY, CDR2 SVGEGT. This CDR3 is CASSRPRQGTEAFF. For the CDR3, the DNA is TGTGCCAGCAGTCGACCACGACAGGGGACTGAAGCTTTCTTT.